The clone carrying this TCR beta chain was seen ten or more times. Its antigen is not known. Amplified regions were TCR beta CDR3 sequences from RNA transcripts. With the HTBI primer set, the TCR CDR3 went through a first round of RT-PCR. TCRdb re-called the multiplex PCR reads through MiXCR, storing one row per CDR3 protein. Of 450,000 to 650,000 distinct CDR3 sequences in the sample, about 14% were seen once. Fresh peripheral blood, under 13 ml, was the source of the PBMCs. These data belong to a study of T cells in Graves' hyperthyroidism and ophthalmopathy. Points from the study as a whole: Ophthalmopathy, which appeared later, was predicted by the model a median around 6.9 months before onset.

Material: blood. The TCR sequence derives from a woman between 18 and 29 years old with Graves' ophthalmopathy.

The CDR3 bases are TGCGCCAGCAGCCAGGGGGCTTGGGACGAGCAGTACTTC. Protein: CASSQGAWDEQYF. V and J are TRBV5-1 and TRBJ2-7; 8 nucleotides agree with TRBD1. Unmatched junction bases numbered 5, after V lost 4 bases and J lost 5 bases. The CDR3 length is 13 residues. Per the germline V gene, CDR1 is SGHRS and CDR2 is YFSETQ.